This entry lists 4 T cell receptor beta chains sequenced from one sample in a study of T cell responses to AZD1222 COVID-19 vaccine. Some clones are missing from TCRdb's copy, which holds only in-frame ones; the method was immunoSEQ multiplex PCR. This sample has around 160,000 clones; around 88% occur once, and the top ten carry approximately 16%. The sample was peripheral blood, taken on day 0 of AZD1222 vaccination. Receptors were obtained from an adult in good health.

This chain links TRBV12-3 or TRBV12-4 with TRBJ1-4, with TRBD1 matching 8 bases. V was clipped by 6 bases and J by 3 bases; unmatched bases: 0. CDR3 size: 13 residues. The CDR3 coding sequence is TGTGCCAGCAGACAGGGGGCTAATGAAAAACTGTTTTTT. Its protein product is CASRQGANEKLFF.

The chain carries TRBV29-1 and TRBJ1-2, with D perhaps matching TRBD1 (6 bases). The V gene lost 5 bases and the J gene lost 5 bases, with 18 bases spanning the gap. CDR1 and CDR2 (germline): SQVTM, ANQGSEA. The CDR3 length is 14 residues. Written as DNA, the CDR3 is TGCAGCGTTCCTCAGGGGAAGGGGGATTATGGCTACACCTTC. Residues: CSVPQGKGDYGYTF.

The chain combines TRBV7-2 with TRBJ2-1; 12 nucleotides match TRBD2. V was clipped by 4 bases and J by 6 bases; unmatched bases: 10. CDR3 size: 17 residues. Per the germline V gene, CDR1 is SGHTA and CDR2 is FQGNSA. The DNA for the CDR3 is TGTGCCAGCAGCTCACAATCACTAGCGGGGGGTTTCAATGAGCAGTTCTTC. It translates to CASSSQSLAGGFNEQFF.

The chain joins TRBV28 to TRBJ1-2; 10 bases match TRBD1. Germline-derived CDR1 and CDR2 are MDHEN and SYDVKM. The trim removed 6 bases at V and 5 bases at J, leaving 6 bases unmatched. CDR3 length: 14 amino acids. The CDR3 spells CASSRQGAPYGYTF. The CDR3 DNA follows: TGTGCCAGCAGCCGACAGGGGGCTCCTTATGGCTACACCTTC.